The clone carrying this T cell receptor (beta chain) is categorized as medium-sized. Other nucleotide sequences from this sample produce the same CDR3. The sample originates from a study of CD4 T cell repertoires in COVID-19. Produced via immunoSEQ multiplex PCR; TCRdb's table is partial and in-frame only. The sample lists approximately 79,000 clones, around 82% occurring once. The CDR3 consists of 13 residues. Germline values: CDR1 SGHTA, CDR2 FQGNSA. Trimming removed 8 bases from V and 1 base from J, with 11 bases in between. The source material was CD4+ T cells from peripheral blood, sampled after recovery from COVID-19. V and J are TRBV7-2 and TRBJ1-1; D is possibly TRBD1 (5 bases). The source of this sequence is a human donor who had COVID-19. For the CDR3, the DNA is TGTGCCAGCGGAAGAGGGGCGAACACTGAAGCTTTCTTT. It codes for CASGRGANTEAFF. Full variable domain (rest looked up from reference TRBV7-2 and TRBJ1-1): GAGVSQSPSNKVTEKGKDVELRCDPISGHTALYWYRQSLGQGLEFLIYFQGNSAPDKSGLPSDRFSAERTGGSVSTLTIQRTQQEDSAVYLCASGRGANTEAFFGQGTRLTVV.